This is a list of T cell receptor beta chains from one sample in a study of shared clonotypes between healthy human individuals. Clones were read by immunoSEQ multiplex PCR, and TCRdb kept only the in-frame ones, dropping some. Of over a million clones listed, approximately 80% are singletons. Sequenced sample: memory CD4+ T cells from PBMCs. These receptors all stem from a man between 18 and 35 years old in good health. Some clones in this sample may be carry-over from other donors' samples. CDR3s leave out the opening cysteine and the closing phenylalanine or tryptophan. A D gene is named only where the DNA matches it firmly.

d_call: TRBD2
j_call: TRBJ2-5
v_call: TRBV5-6
cdr3_aa: ASSLTSGGETQY

d_call: .
j_call: TRBJ1-2
v_call: TRBV28
cdr3_aa: ASTPRFQGRGYT

d_call: TRBD1
j_call: TRBJ1-5
v_call: TRBV18
cdr3_aa: ASSPPGQGGQPQH

d_call: TRBD1
j_call: TRBJ1-4
v_call: TRBV28
cdr3_aa: ASRSTGEEKLF

d_call: TRBD1
j_call: TRBJ2-3
v_call: TRBV7-9
cdr3_aa: ASSQDRRADTQY

d_call: TRBD1
j_call: TRBJ1-2
v_call: TRBV29-1
cdr3_aa: SVRETGGFNYGYT

d_call: .
j_call: TRBJ2-1
v_call: TRBV6-4
cdr3_aa: ASSPGESYNEQF

d_call: .
j_call: TRBJ2-5
v_call: TRBV25-1
cdr3_aa: ASSPRRGVQETQY

d_call: TRBD1
j_call: TRBJ2-5
v_call: TRBV28
cdr3_aa: ASSPDRGRGETQY

d_call: .
j_call: TRBJ1-2
v_call: TRBV15
cdr3_aa: ATTPGKLSYGYT

d_call: .
j_call: TRBJ2-1
v_call: TRBV4-2
cdr3_aa: ASSQEGPIGGQF

d_call: TRBD2
j_call: TRBJ2-4
v_call: TRBV6-4
cdr3_aa: ASSPGREVAKNIQY

d_call: .
j_call: TRBJ2-3
v_call: TRBV7-8
cdr3_aa: ASSLVPGQGTDTQY

d_call: TRBD2
j_call: TRBJ2-5
v_call: TRBV9
cdr3_aa: ASSSLGLAGGAQY

d_call: TRBD1
j_call: TRBJ1-1
v_call: TRBV27
cdr3_aa: ASSSGQGARGTEAF

d_call: TRBD2
j_call: TRBJ2-7
v_call: TRBV27
cdr3_aa: ASRRGGSGSSYEQY

d_call: .
j_call: TRBJ2-7
v_call: TRBV6-5
cdr3_aa: ASGDLPYEQY

d_call: .
j_call: TRBJ1-5
v_call: TRBV19
cdr3_aa: ASSREGRARNQPQH

d_call: .
j_call: TRBJ2-2
v_call: TRBV18
cdr3_aa: ASSPPGRNTGELF

d_call: .
j_call: TRBJ1-5
v_call: TRBV19
cdr3_aa: ASSTDKYQPQH

d_call: TRBD2
j_call: TRBJ2-2
v_call: TRBV5-4
cdr3_aa: ASSPGTSGSRIGELF

d_call: TRBD1
j_call: .
v_call: TRBV18
cdr3_aa: ASSPRGPKDEQY

d_call: .
j_call: TRBJ1-1
v_call: TRBV27
cdr3_aa: ASSFGGDRTEAF

d_call: .
j_call: TRBJ1-1
v_call: TRBV5-1
cdr3_aa: ASSLAMGTEAF

d_call: TRBD1
j_call: TRBJ1-1
v_call: TRBV10-3
cdr3_aa: AISEEGARGEAF

d_call: TRBD2
j_call: TRBJ2-1
v_call: TRBV9
cdr3_aa: ASSVTGTSGIEQF

d_call: .
j_call: TRBJ2-2
v_call: TRBV27
cdr3_aa: ASSLSPTRAPAKLF

d_call: TRBD2
j_call: TRBJ2-3
v_call: TRBV5-4
cdr3_aa: ASSLGLAGGGTDTQY

d_call: .
j_call: TRBJ1-5
v_call: TRBV27
cdr3_aa: ASRPSWGGKGNQPQH

d_call: .
j_call: TRBJ2-3
v_call: TRBV5-4
cdr3_aa: ASEGWGDTQY

d_call: TRBD1
j_call: TRBJ1-2
v_call: TRBV9
cdr3_aa: ASSSEGTGAYGYT

d_call: .
j_call: TRBJ2-6
v_call: TRBV9
cdr3_aa: ASSPRGQSSGANVLT

d_call: .
j_call: TRBJ1-3
v_call: TRBV7-2
cdr3_aa: ASSGGGTFSGNTIY

d_call: TRBD1
j_call: TRBJ1-2
v_call: TRBV30
cdr3_aa: ACRQGAPFYGYT

d_call: TRBD2
j_call: TRBJ2-7
v_call: TRBV5-8
cdr3_aa: ASSLVGSGMGGKKNEQY

d_call: .
j_call: TRBJ2-5
v_call: TRBV28
cdr3_aa: ASSLSGSEETQY

d_call: .
j_call: TRBJ2-5
v_call: TRBV29-1
cdr3_aa: SVTEGGETQY

d_call: .
j_call: TRBJ1-1
v_call: TRBV28
cdr3_aa: ASRAGGGLAEAF

d_call: .
j_call: TRBJ2-7
v_call: TRBV11-2
cdr3_aa: ASSLDLSYEQY

d_call: .
j_call: TRBJ1-1
v_call: TRBV11-2
cdr3_aa: ASSRRRDSSMNTEAF

d_call: .
j_call: TRBJ2-7
v_call: TRBV28
cdr3_aa: ASGVSNAYEQY

d_call: .
j_call: TRBJ1-1
v_call: TRBV29-1
cdr3_aa: SVAEGGKGTEAF

d_call: TRBD1
j_call: TRBJ1-1
v_call: TRBV5-1
cdr3_aa: ASSRLAGGVEAF

d_call: TRBD2
j_call: TRBJ2-2
v_call: TRBV10-1
cdr3_aa: ASSLGTRGTGELF

d_call: TRBD1
j_call: TRBJ1-4
v_call: TRBV18
cdr3_aa: ASSPDRGGEKLF

d_call: TRBD2
j_call: TRBJ2-1
v_call: TRBV30
cdr3_aa: AWRGTSGSYNEQF

d_call: .
j_call: TRBJ1-5
v_call: TRBV10-2
cdr3_aa: ASSVGINQPQH